This is a list of T cell receptor beta chains from one sample in a study of OX40 agonist ivuxolimab in advanced cancers. Assay: immunoSEQ multiplex PCR; the TCRdb copy retains only in-frame clones and omits some. The data hold 74,000 or so clones, with more than 70% observed a single time. This specimen consisted of CD4+ or CD8+ T cells sorted from blood, obtained in a trial of the OX40 agonist ivuxolimab. The receptors derive from an adult with an advanced solid tumor such as melanoma, head and neck, liver or kidney cancer. CDR3s include the opening cysteine and the closing phenylalanine or tryptophan. Fields, in order: V gene, J gene, D gene, clone size, CDR3 DNA, CDR3 protein. D genes are given only for firm matches. Clone size is not always given. Where it is, it says once, few, many or a class for expanded clones.

>TRBV5-4|TRBJ2-1|.|.
TGTGCCAGCAGCACCCCTAGGGGGATATCCTACAATGAGCAGTTCTTC
CASSTPRGISYNEQFF
>TRBV7-2|TRBJ1-6|.|.
TGTGCCAGCAGCTTAAACTCCTATAATTCACCCCTCCACTTT
CASSLNSYNSPLHF
>TRBV25-1|TRBJ2-4|.|once
TGTGCCAGCAGTGAATTCGGGGTGGGAGCCAAAAACATTCAGTACTTC
CASSEFGVGAKNIQYF
>TRBV28|TRBJ2-1|TRBD1|.
TGTGCCAGCAGTGTATGGGACAGCCTCTCCTACAATGAGCAGTTCTTC
CASSVWDSLSYNEQFF
>TRBV28|TRBJ1-1|.|.
TGTGCCAGCAGCGGGACCGTGAACACTGAAGCTTTCTTT
CASSGTVNTEAFF
>TRBV28|TRBJ1-4|.|.
TGTGCCAGCAGCCTGGGGGGGGTCGGTGAAAAACTGTTTTTT
CASSLGGVGEKLFF
>TRBV7-6|TRBJ1-1|.|.
TGTGCCAGCAGTCCCGACAGCACCTCGAACACTGAAGCTTTCTTT
CASSPDSTSNTEAFF
>TRBV7-9|TRBJ1-5|.|.
TGTGCCAGCAGCCGCGGGGGGGCAGGGTCTTATCAGCCCCAGCATTTT
CASSRGGAGSYQPQHF
>TRBV5-6|TRBJ1-2|.|.
TGTGCCAGCAGCTTGGGGACACAAAGTTCCTATAGCTACACCTTC
CASSLGTQSSYSYTF
>TRBV27|TRBJ2-3|TRBD1|.
TGTGCCAGCAGTTTTCGGACAGGGAGGCCAGATACGCAGTATTTT
CASSFRTGRPDTQYF
>TRBV15|TRBJ1-2|.|.
TGTGCCACCAGCAGAGACCGTATTGGCTACACCTTC
CATSRDRIGYTF
>TRBV2|TRBJ1-5|.|few
TGTGCCAGCAGTGTATCAGGGGAGTTCCAGCCCCAGCATTTT
CASSVSGEFQPQHF
>TRBV7-3|TRBJ2-3|.|.
TGTGCCAGCAGCTCCGGACAGAGCACAGATACGCAGTATTTT
CASSSGQSTDTQYF
>TRBV28|TRBJ2-7|.|.
TGTGCCAGCAGTTCTGGGACGGGTACCTACGAGCAGTACTTC
CASSSGTGTYEQYF